Shown below are 8 T cell receptor beta chains from a single sample sequenced in a study of post-analysis software for immune sequencing data (dated by TCRdb to between 2014 and 2016). Broad study findings and their caveats: Patients showed significantly higher frequencies than controls for a few TRBV segments, among them TRBV5-6, TRBV5-1 and TRBV20-1.

These receptors' targets are unknown. Library prep was done by PCR. The reads were generated on an Illumina HiSeq 2500. To reduce PCR and sequencing biases, unique molecular identifiers were built into the TCR beta cDNA libraries. Starting from the raw public reads, TCRdb applied fastp trimming at Q25, assembled clones with MiXCR and retained in-frame beta chains. Entries that share a CDR3 protein sequence are merged under the most common genes and DNA. The sample table holds 820,000 or so distinct CDR3 sequences, of which approximately 53% were seen once. Together, the top ten hold about 4.8% of the sample. The sequenced material came from blood. Receptors originate from a girl aged 5 to 17 with multiple sclerosis.

This chain uses TRBV6-1 with TRBJ1-2, with D maybe TRBD1 (6 bases). Germline-derived CDR1 and CDR2 are MNHNS and SASEGT. V dropped 8 bases and J dropped 3 bases, with 13 bases sitting between them. The CDR3 totals 13 residues. The CDR3 protein is CASVGQRHYGYTF. DNA of the CDR3: TGTGCCAGCGTAGGACAGCGTCACTATGGCTACACCTTC.

The chain uses TRBV20-1 and TRBJ2-5; 8 positions match TRBD2. J gave up 5 bases and V 5 bases, and 7 bases lay outside the gene matches. CDR1 is DFQATT, CDR2 SNEGSKA, per germline (reference sequence). CDR3 size: 13 residues. CDR3 coding DNA: TGCAGTGCTGCGCGGGGGGTCCCCGAGACCCAGTACTTC. Translation: CSAARGVPETQYF.

J is TRBJ1-1 and V is TRBV7-3, with 7 bases fitting TRBD1. V gave up 5 bases and J gave up 4 bases; unmatched junction bases: 7. The CDR3 has 14 residues. Germline assignment: CDR1 SGHTA and CDR2 FQGTGA. CDR3: CASSLQGGRTEAFF. CDR3 in DNA: TGTGCCAGCAGCCTTCAGGGGGGGCGCACTGAAGCTTTCTTT. The variable domain in full, with the rest retrieved from reference TRBV7-3 and TRBJ1-1, is GAGVSQTPSNKVTEKGKYVELRCDPISGHTALYWYRQSLGQGPEFLIYFQGTGAADDSGLPNDRFFAVRPEGSVSTLKIQRTERGDSAVYLCASSLQGGRTEAFFGQGTRLTVV.

The V gene is TRBV7-2, the J gene TRBJ2-1, with 8 positions matching TRBD2. The J call may be wrong; the DNA end is better matched by TRBJ2-7. The CDR3 has 14 amino acids. Per the germline V gene, CDR1 is SGHTA and CDR2 is FQGNSA. The CDR3 DNA reads TGTGCCAGCAGCTCTAGCGGGCTTTTACTTAGGCAGTACTTC. Its translation: CASSSSGLLLRQYF.

J is TRBJ2-1 and V is TRBV7-2, with D perhaps matching TRBD2 (5 bases). V was shortened by 5 bases and J by 9 bases, with 17 bases between the two germline ends. Per germline, CDR1 SGHTA and CDR2 FQGNSA. This CDR3 comprises 14 residues. Written as DNA, the CDR3 is TGTGCCAGCAGCCCATCACTAGGTTGGGGTGAGCAGTTCTTC. Encoded protein: CASSPSLGWGEQFF.

The V gene is TRBV20-1, the J gene TRBJ1-2; D may be TRBD1 (5 bases). The CDR3 contains 15 residues. CDR1 is DFQATT, CDR2 SNEGSKA, per germline (reference sequence). V was clipped by 6 bases and J by 4 bases, with 21 bases between them. The CDR3 protein is CSAPKLAGVRYGYTF. The CDR3 nucleotides read TGCAGTGCCCCGAAGTTAGCGGGGGTCCGCTATGGCTACACCTTC.

The chain has TRBV9 and TRBJ2-5, with a tentative D call TRBD2 (5 bases). Germline-derived CDR1 and CDR2 are SGDLS and YYNGEE. The CDR3 length is 15 residues. Trimming removed 3 bases from V and 4 bases from J, with 16 bases in between. The CDR3 nucleotides are TGTGCCAGCAGCGGGACCGGGAAGGACCCAGAGACCCAGTACTTC. Its translation: CASSGTGKDPETQYF.

This clonotype was recorded a few times. V is TRBV12-3 or TRBV12-4 and J is TRBJ2-3, with a weak D call TRBD2 (6 bases). The CDR3 runs to 14 residues. The ends were cut back, 5 bases at V and 2 bases at J, with 11 bases in the middle. The CDR3 protein is CASSPPGLTDTQYF. CDR3 in DNA: TGTGCCAGCAGTCCCCCGGGACTCACAGATACGCAGTATTTT.